These 19 T cell receptor beta chains share one sample of origin, sequenced in a study of early T cells in non-severe SARS-CoV-2 infection. TCRdb called the 5' RACE reads again in MiXCR, with one record for every CDR3 protein. Of tens of thousands of distinct CDR3 sequences in the sample, around 14% are singletons; the top ten hold 4.5% to 7%. The sample taken for sequencing was whole blood. Every receptor here comes from an adult who was a healthcare worker with PCR-confirmed SARS-CoV-2 infection or an uninfected control (not recorded which).

This clonotype has a count of ten or more. V is TRBV7-9 and J is TRBJ2-5; D is unclear. In germline, CDR1 is SEHNR, CDR2 FQNEAQ (reference sequence). Trimming left V 5 bases short and J 0 bases short, with 1 base between. CDR3 size: 11 residues. Here the CDR3 reads CASSNQETQYF. In DNA, the CDR3 is TGTGCCAGCAGCAACCAAGAGACCCAGTACTTC.

This clonotype has only a few counts. CDR3 protein: CAINREGYGYTF. CDR3 coding DNA: TGTGCCATCAACAGGGAGGGCTATGGCTACACCTTC. This chain joins TRBV10-3 and TRBJ1-2, with a weak D call TRBD1 (6 bases). The CDR3 is 12 amino acids. Looked up from germline, CDR1 is ENHRY and CDR2 is SYGVKD. Deletions cut 7 bases from V and 4 bases from J, with 10 bases between.

This clonotype has just a few counts. The chain is built from TRBV19 and TRBJ2-1; D is perhaps TRBD2 (7 bases). With 5 bases removed from V and 4 bases from J, the gap between germline ends came to 30 bases. Germline V CDR1 and CDR2: LNHDA, SQIVND (reference sequence). The CDR3 is 20 residues long. CDR3 sequence: CASSARIVLIGGGNYNEQFF. The CDR3 DNA reads as TGTGCCAGTAGTGCGAGGATAGTCCTGATAGGGGGGGGCAATTACAATGAGCAGTTCTTC.

This clonotype was seen ten or more times. V and J are TRBV6-2 or TRBV6-3 and TRBJ2-7; D is unclear. The germline V gene encodes CDR1 MNHEY and CDR2 SVGEGT. Trimming left V 8 bases short and J 5 bases short, with 10 bases between. The CDR3 sequence is 11 residues long. The CDR3 sequence is CASVEIHEQYF. In DNA form, the CDR3 reads TGTGCCAGCGTTGAGATCCACGAGCAGTACTTC.

The chain employs TRBV11-2 and TRBJ2-2, with D perhaps given as TRBD1 or TRBD2 (5 bases each). Germline assignment: CDR1 SGHAT and CDR2 FQNNGV. This CDR3 is 16 amino acids long. Trimming cost V 4 bases and J 10 bases, with 22 bases left between them. CDR3 bases: TGTGCCAGCAGCTCCGCCATTCCGGGGCTAACGGTGGAGCTGTTTTTT. It translates to CASSSAIPGLTVELFF. Variable domain in full (rest from reference TRBV11-2 and TRBJ2-2): EAGVAQSPRYKIIEKRQSVAFWCNPISGHATLYWYQQILGQGPKLLIQFQNNGVVDDSQLPKDRFSAERLKGVDSTLKIQPAKLEDSAVYLCASSSAIPGLTVELFFGEGSRLTVL.

The chain recombines TRBV3-1 with TRBJ1-6, with TRBD1 as a possible D gene (6 bases). The CDR3 contains 14 residues. V was shortened by 1 base and J by 10 bases, with 11 bases between the two germline ends. Germline V gene sequence: CDR1 LGHDT, CDR2 YNNKEL (reference sequence). This CDR3 is CASSQVQGKSPLHF. The CDR3 coding sequence is TGTGCCAGCAGCCAAGTGCAGGGGAAATCACCCCTCCACTTT.

This clonotype was recorded a few times. Here the CDR3 DNA reads TGTGCCAGCAGCTCGGTGGGGGTCGATACGCAGTATTTT. Amino acids: CASSSVGVDTQYF. The chain employs TRBV11-1 and TRBJ2-3, with D possibly being TRBD1 or TRBD2 (5 bases each). The germline gives CDR1 SGHAT, CDR2 FQDESV (reference sequence). Trimming removed 4 bases from V and 6 bases from J, with 11 bases in between. The CDR3 has 13 amino acids.

This clonotype has a count of ten or more. The CDR3 DNA reads TGTGCCAGCAGCCCTTACGTTACTAGCGAGTGGAACATTCAGTACTTC. Protein: CASSPYVTSEWNIQYF. This sequence joins TRBV7-6 and TRBJ2-4, with TRBD2 identical over 7 bases. The J segment lost 7 bases and the V segment lost 5 bases, leaving 14 bases of the junction unmatched. The CDR3 loop spans 16 amino acids. CDR1 is SGHVS, CDR2 FNYEAQ, per germline.

This clonotype was seen ten or more times. The chain carries TRBV6-2 or TRBV6-3 and TRBJ2-7; D unclear. The CDR3 loop spans 14 amino acids. Trimming left V 3 bases short and J 0 bases short, with 9 bases between. Germline lookup yields CDR1 MNHEY and CDR2 SVGEGT. The CDR3 DNA sequence: TGTGCCAGCAGTTATCTATCCGACTCCTACGAGCAGTACTTC. It codes for CASSYLSDSYEQYF.

The sample holds a few counts of this clonotype. This chain links TRBV30 with TRBJ2-4; the D is unclear. Germline V gives CDR1 GTSNPN, CDR2 SVGIG (reference sequence). CDR3 length: 11 amino acids. V dropped 5 bases and J dropped 7 bases, with 9 bases sitting between them. CDR3 nucleotides: TGTGCCTGGCGCAGTGGGAACATTCAGTACTTC. Translating it yields CAWRSGNIQYF.

This clonotype was seen only a few times. J is TRBJ2-1 and V is TRBV9; 8 bases fit TRBD2. V dropped 4 bases and J dropped 3; count of bases not matched to a gene: 6. The CDR3 consists of 15 residues. Germline V gene sequence: CDR1 SGDLS, CDR2 YYNGEE. The CDR3 loop reads CASSPRLASYNEQFF. CDR3 nucleotide sequence: TGTGCCAGCAGCCCGAGACTAGCGAGCTACAATGAGCAGTTCTTC.

The chain combines TRBV24-1 with TRBJ1-5, with D uncertain. Deletions cut 4 bases from V and 5 bases from J, with 5 bases between. The CDR3 sequence is 12 residues long. Germline V gene data show CDR1 as KGHDR and CDR2 as SFDVKD. The CDR3 spells CATSDPDQPQHF. The CDR3, as DNA: TGTGCCACCAGTGACCCTGATCAGCCCCAGCATTTT.

The table lists this clonotype with a few counts. The chain carries TRBV11-2 and TRBJ2-1; 8 nucleotides align to TRBD2. The CDR3 is 15 amino acids. The J segment lost 8 bases and the V segment lost 3 bases, leaving 9 bases of the junction unmatched. CDR1 and CDR2 (germline): SGHAT, FQNNGV. In DNA, the CDR3 is TGTGCCAGCAGCTTCCCTAACGGGAGGGTCTATGAGCAGTTCTTC. This encodes CASSFPNGRVYEQFF.

The chain carries TRBV11-2 and TRBJ2-3, with D tentatively TRBD2 (6 bases). The CDR3 consists of 16 residues. Germline V gene lookup returns CDR1 SGHAT and CDR2 FQNNGV. The germline V and J ends were trimmed by 5 bases and 6 bases, with 21 bases remaining between them. As DNA, the CDR3 is TGTGCCAGCAGCCCCGCCAGGTCGGGGGTTGGGGATACGCAGTATTTT. This codes for CASSPARSGVGDTQYF.

The chain joins TRBV6-5 to TRBJ2-7, with D perhaps given as TRBD1 or TRBD2 (5 bases each). The CDR3 extends over 17 amino acids. The V gene's germline CDR1 is MNHEY and CDR2 SVGAGI. V shed 0 bases and J shed 6 bases, with 21 bases lying between them. The CDR3 reads CASSYSIPWGNPGEQYF. The CDR3 DNA sequence: TGTGCCAGCAGTTACTCGATTCCCTGGGGGAACCCGGGCGAGCAGTACTTC.

This clonotype was counted many times. The chain combines TRBV6-2 or TRBV6-3 with TRBJ2-7; the match to TRBD2 covers 10 bases. Trimming cost V 5 bases and J 2 bases; bases outside gene matches: 6. The CDR3 is 15 residues long. Germline CDR1 and CDR2: MNHEY and SVGEGT. The CDR3 sequence: CASSRGLALTYEQYF. The CDR3 DNA reads as TGTGCCAGCAGTCGGGGACTAGCGCTAACCTACGAGCAGTACTTC.

The chain joins TRBV5-1 to TRBJ2-1, with 8 bases identical to TRBD2. Germline trimming cut 0 bases from V and 4 bases from J; bases unmatched to any gene: 3. This CDR3 spans 15 amino acids. Germline assignment: CDR1 SGHRS and CDR2 YFSETQ. For the CDR3, the DNA is TGCGCCAGCAGCTTGGCGGTAGCGGGGTACAATGAGCAGTTCTTC. Residues: CASSLAVAGYNEQFF.

The V gene is TRBV7-2, the J gene TRBJ2-1; 9 positions match TRBD2. V gave up 5 bases and J gave up 9 bases; unmatched junction bases: 14. From germline, CDR1 is SGHTA and CDR2 FQGNSA. This CDR3 is built from 16 residues. CDR3 in DNA: TGTGCCAGCAGCCAATGGCCTAGCGGGATGTTCAGTGAGCAGTTCTTC. It translates to CASSQWPSGMFSEQFF.

This clonotype was picked up a small number of times. The V gene is TRBV20-1, the J gene TRBJ2-4; tentatively, D is TRBD2 (5 bases). Trimming took off 0 bases at V and 10 bases at J, with 16 bases between the two ends. This CDR3 contains 14 residues. The germline gives CDR1 DFQATT, CDR2 SNEGSKA (reference sequence). The CDR3 region is CSAREWPSSGIQYF. DNA for the CDR3: TGCAGTGCTAGAGAGTGGCCCTCTTCGGGGATTCAGTACTTC.